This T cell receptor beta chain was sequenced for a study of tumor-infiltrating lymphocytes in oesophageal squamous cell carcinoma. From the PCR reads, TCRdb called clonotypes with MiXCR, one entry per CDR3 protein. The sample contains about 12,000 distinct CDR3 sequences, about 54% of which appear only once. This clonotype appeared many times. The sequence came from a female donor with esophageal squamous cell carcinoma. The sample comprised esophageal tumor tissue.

This chain's CDR3 is CASSPGLGLKGYEQYF. The CDR3 DNA reads TGTGCCAGCTCACCGGGGTTGGGTCTAAAGGGCTACGAGCAGTACTTC. The rearrangement joins TRBV18 to TRBJ2-7; no definite D call. V lost 3 bases, J lost 3 bases, and 18 bases lay in between. CDR1 and CDR2 from the germline V gene are KGHSH and LQKENI. The CDR3 contains 16 residues.